A single sample gave rise to the 21 T cell receptor beta chains below, sequenced in a study of technical replicates of blood from a handful of donors (dated by TCRdb to about 2017). Preparation of the library involved the immunoSEQ multiplex PCR assay. As stored in TCRdb, this immuneACCESS dataset retains in-frame rearrangements with V and J assigned. A fraction of the clones does not appear; measured against another copy, unresolved V genes explain less than half of the discrepancy, and the remainder lacks a known reason. This sample holds 80,000 to 95,000 clones; approximately 94% were observed only once. 0.24% of the sample belongs to the ten largest clones. The sequencing sample was made of T cells isolated from PBMCs. These receptors all come from a human donor in good health.

The CDR3 bases are TGTGCCAGCAGCCCCGGGACTAGCGGGAGAGAAGAAACCGGGGAGCTGTTTTTT. Its protein is CASSPGTSGREETGELFF. The gene calls are TRBV7-9 and TRBJ2-2; 14 bases align to TRBD2. Germline trimming cut 5 bases from V and 5 bases from J; bases unmatched to any gene: 10. CDR1 is SEHNR and CDR2 is FQNEAQ in the germline V gene (reference sequence). The CDR3 contains 18 residues.

The chain recombines TRBV5-4 with TRBJ2-5; the D gene is possibly TRBD2 (6 bases). V dropped 0 bases and J dropped 3 bases, with 12 bases sitting between them. Germline lookup yields CDR1 SGHNT and CDR2 YYREEE (reference sequence). CDR3 size: 15 residues. The DNA for the CDR3 is TGTGCCAGCAGCTTGGAGGCGGGACTGGAAGAGACCCAGTACTTC. Amino acid sequence: CASSLEAGLEETQYF.

The rearrangement joins TRBV5-6 to TRBJ2-7; D not certain. The V end lost 1 base, the J end lost 3 bases, and 8 bases lay between the germline ends. Germline V lookup: CDR1 SGHDT, CDR2 YYEEEE. The CDR3 spans 13 residues. CDR3 sequence reads: CASSLRSGYEQYF. The DNA of the CDR3 is TGTGCCAGCAGCTTGCGATCCGGCTACGAGCAGTACTTC.

This clone was found a few times. This chain links TRBV14 with TRBJ1-1; 7 bases agree with TRBD1. CDR1 SGHDN and CDR2 FVKESK come from the germline V gene. The CDR3 runs 16 residues. The trim removed 3 bases at V and 1 base at J, leaving 8 bases unmatched. This chain's CDR3 is CASSQSTGTENTEAFF. The CDR3 coding sequence is TGTGCCAGCAGCCAGTCGACAGGGACCGAGAACACTGAAGCTTTCTTT. Drawing the rest from reference TRBV14 and TRBJ1-1, the complete variable domain is EAGVTQFPSHSVIEKGQTVTLRCDPISGHDNLYWYRRVMGKEIKFLLHFVKESKQDESGMPNNRFLAERTGGTYSTLKVQPAELEDSGVYFCASSQSTGTENTEAFFGQGTRLTVV.

This clone has more than one count but fewer than ten. The rearrangement links TRBV6-1 to TRBJ1-1; no clear D. This CDR3 contains 12 residues. Germline values: CDR1 MNHNS, CDR2 SASEGT. Trimming took off 5 bases at V and 5 bases at J, with 9 bases between the two ends. CDR3 in DNA: TGTGCCAGCAGTCTGCGGGTGACTGAAGCTTTCTTT. It is translated as CASSLRVTEAFF.

The chain combines TRBV6-5 with TRBJ1-2; D is uncertain. This CDR3 is built from 12 residues. Germline V gene lookup returns CDR1 MNHEY and CDR2 SVGAGI. V lost 3 bases, J lost 8 bases, and 10 bases lay in between. The CDR3 loop reads CASSYNMYGYTF. CDR3 in DNA: TGTGCCAGCAGTTATAACATGTACGGCTACACCTTC.

V and J are TRBV28 and TRBJ1-2; D is ambiguous. Germline CDR1 is MDHEN and CDR2 is SYDVKM. Trimming removed 7 bases at V and 5 bases at J, with 14 bases between. This CDR3 spans 13 amino acids. The CDR3 region is CASNPAGLYGYTF. In DNA, the CDR3 is TGTGCCAGCAACCCGGCAGGTCTTTATGGCTACACCTTC.

Only one count was recorded for this clone. This CDR3 is CATLPGLWTEAFF. The CDR3 DNA reads TGTGCCACCCTCCCGGGACTATGGACTGAAGCTTTCTTT. The V gene is TRBV28, the J gene TRBJ1-1; possible D gene TRBD1, 5 bases. CDR1 is MDHEN, CDR2 SYDVKM, per germline. Trimming took 10 bases from V and 5 from J, leaving 17 bases between them. CDR3 length: 13 residues.

This clone was recorded only once. The chain is built from TRBV18 and TRBJ2-7; D may be TRBD2 (6 bases). Germline V gives CDR1 KGHSH, CDR2 LQKENI. Trimming pared 6 bases from V and 0 bases from J, leaving 12 bases between. The CDR3 covers 14 residues. CDR3 coding DNA: TGTGCCAGCTCGCGGGACCAGAGCTCCTACGAGCAGTACTTC. Protein product: CASSRDQSSYEQYF.

The chain links TRBV4-1 to TRBJ2-3, with D tentatively TRBD1 (5 bases). With 6 bases removed from V and 7 bases from J, the gap between germline ends came to 20 bases. Germline CDR1 reads MGHRA; CDR2 reads YSYEKL. There are 15 residues in the CDR3. This CDR3 reads CASRQTGRVDYTQYF. CDR3 sequence (DNA): TGCGCCAGCAGGCAAACAGGAAGAGTTGATTATACGCAGTATTTT.

The V call is TRBV13, the J call TRBJ2-7, with 10 bases that match TRBD2. V shed 0 bases and J 6 bases; nucleotides not matched to a gene: 5. The CDR3 consists of 15 residues. The germline gives CDR1 PRHDT, CDR2 FYEKMQ (reference sequence). The CDR3 region is CASSLGSGRAREQYF. The CDR3 DNA sequence: TGTGCCAGCAGCTTAGGCAGCGGGAGGGCCCGCGAGCAGTACTTC.

The sample holds one count of this clone. The gene calls are TRBV11-2 and TRBJ2-3; tentatively, D is TRBD2 (5 bases). Deletions cut 1 base from V and 1 base from J, with 15 bases between. CDR3 size: 17 residues. The germline CDR1 and CDR2 sequences are SGHAT and FQNNGV. CDR3 protein: CASSLGPGHSGTDTQYF. In nucleotides, the CDR3 is TGTGCCAGCAGCTTAGGCCCTGGGCATAGCGGCACAGATACGCAGTATTTT. Drawing the rest from reference TRBV11-2 and TRBJ2-3, the complete variable domain is EAGVAQSPRYKIIEKRQSVAFWCNPISGHATLYWYQQILGQGPKLLIQFQNNGVVDDSQLPKDRFSAERLKGVDSTLKIQPAKLEDSAVYLCASSLGPGHSGTDTQYFGPGTRLTVL.

The V call is TRBV6-6, the J call TRBJ1-1; 8 bases align to TRBD1. The CDR3 spans 14 residues. With V trimmed by 6 bases and J by 5 bases, 8 bases remained unmatched. Germline CDR1 is MNHNY and CDR2 is SVGAGI (reference sequence). CDR3 DNA sequence: TGTGCCAGCAGCCACGGACAGGGAGTGACTGAAGCTTTCTTT. Protein: CASSHGQGVTEAFF.

The chain recombines TRBV7-6 with TRBJ1-1; possible D gene TRBD1, 5 bases. There are 15 residues in the CDR3. Trimming left V 5 bases short and J 4 bases short, with 17 bases between. The germline gives CDR1 SGHVS, CDR2 FNYEAQ. This chain's CDR3 is CASSMEQGLGTEAFF. DNA for the CDR3: TGTGCCAGCAGCATGGAGCAGGGACTGGGCACTGAAGCTTTCTTT. Full variable domain (missing parts from reference TRBV7-6 and TRBJ1-1): GAGVSQSPRYKVTKRGQDVALRCDPISGHVSLYWYRQALGQGPEFLTYFNYEAQQDKSGLPNDRFSAERPEGSISTLTIQRTEQRDSAMYRCASSMEQGLGTEAFFGQGTRLTVV.

This chain links TRBV18 with TRBJ1-1; D uncertain. Germline V lookup: CDR1 KGHSH, CDR2 LQKENI. The CDR3 has 15 residues. V lost 5 bases to trimming and J lost 4 bases, with 17 bases between them. Here the CDR3 DNA reads TGTGCCAGCTCATCCAATTATTTAGAGTCCACTGAAGCTTTCTTT. Encoded protein: CASSSNYLESTEAFF.

The rearrangement links TRBV12-5 to TRBJ2-7, with 7 bases matching TRBD1. V shed 0 bases and J 2 bases; nucleotides not matched to a gene: 10. Per germline, CDR1 LGHNT and CDR2 FRNRAP. The CDR3 runs 17 residues. The CDR3: CASGLVLGTDFPYEQYF. The CDR3 DNA reads TGTGCTAGTGGTTTGGTACTAGGGACAGACTTTCCCTACGAGCAGTACTTC.

The chain recombines TRBV5-1 with TRBJ2-1, with D maybe TRBD2 (6 bases). With 6 bases removed from V and 6 bases from J, the gap between germline ends came to 16 bases. Looked up from germline, CDR1 is SGHRS and CDR2 is YFSETQ. The CDR3 is 14 amino acids. The CDR3: CASTFSGRVNEQFF. The CDR3 DNA reads as TGCGCCAGCACCTTTTCCGGGAGAGTCAATGAGCAGTTCTTC. Full variable domain (rest looked up from reference TRBV5-1 and TRBJ2-1): KAGVTQTPRYLIKTRGQQVTLSCSPISGHRSVSWYQQTPGQGLQFLFEYFSETQRNKGNFPGRFSGRQFSNSRSEMNVSTLELGDSALYLCASTFSGRVNEQFFGPGTRLTVL.

V and J are TRBV19 and TRBJ2-3, with D possibly being TRBD1 (5 bases). This CDR3 comprises 15 residues. From germline, CDR1 is LNHDA and CDR2 SQIVND (reference sequence). V lost 4 bases, J lost 8 bases, and 19 bases lay in between. The CDR3 sequence: CASSTGSSGQGTQYF. CDR3 nucleotides: TGTGCCAGTAGTACTGGGTCCTCCGGGCAGGGTACGCAGTATTTT.

V gene TRBV21-1 combines with J gene TRBJ2-5; the D segment call TRBD2 is taken from the table without a DNA check. TRBV21-1 is a documented pseudogene. The CDR3 consists of 12 residues. The chain's CDR3 is CASLAKQETQYF. CDR3 in DNA: TGTGCCAGCTTAGCGAAACAAGAGACCCAGTACTTC.

V usage is TRBV5-4 and J usage is TRBJ1-3; D perhaps matches TRBD1 (5 bases). V was pared by 4 bases and J by 0 bases, with 11 bases between. Germline V lookup: CDR1 SGHNT, CDR2 YYREEE (reference sequence). The CDR3 extends over 15 amino acids. CDR3 loop: CASSRPGDSGNTIYF. CDR3 sequence (DNA): TGTGCCAGCAGCCGGCCGGGGGACTCTGGAAACACCATATATTTT.

The chain has TRBV27 and TRBJ2-4; a possible D gene is TRBD1 (5 bases). The germline V gene has CDR1 MNHEY and CDR2 SMNVEV (reference sequence). The V end was cut by 0 bases, the J end by 2 bases, with 11 bases between. The CDR3 runs to 16 residues. CDR3 sequence: CASSLSPAGPKNIQYF. The CDR3 DNA reads TGTGCCAGCAGTTTATCCCCCGCAGGGCCCAAAAACATTCAGTACTTC.